This entry features one TCR beta chain sequence. Its antigen is not yet known. This could be a read error, since a much larger clone is one nucleotide away. To test whether a precursor-effector relationship exists among CD4 cytotoxic T cells, bulk UMI-based TCR sequencing was run on four sorted CD4+ memory subsets: TCM, TEM, IL-7Rhigh TEMRA, and IL-7R- TEMRA. Cells were obtained from peripheral blood mononuclear cells that had been isolated from human blood. The data were taken from a study of precursors of human CD4 cytotoxic T cells (dated by TCRdb to about 2018). Concerning the study at large: In total, approximately 13 donors contributed CD4+ memory subsets to the bulk TCR-seq analysis. Sequences for both the TCRalpha and TCRbeta chains came out of the TCR-seq analysis of 12 to 15 donors (table S7). Broader findings and caveats from the paper: A bigger share of IL-7Rhigh TEMRA clonotypes consisted of expanded effector clonotypes than was the case for TEM or TCM clonotypes. The authors noted that a human observational design cannot definitively establish the direction of differentiation between precursor and effector cells. Some bulk TCR-seq comparisons included only about 95% of the 14 donors, suggesting not every subset was available for every donor. Compared with TCM and TEM subsets, the IL-7Rhigh and IL-7R- TEMRA subsets had more restricted TCR repertoires, with lower diversity and more expanded clonotypes.

The run used an Illumina MiSeq. In the paper's pipeline: Repertoire diversity was measured with the Shannon-Wiener index computed in VDJtools. TCRbeta clonotypes with a clonotype frequency of at least 3 were defined as expanded. Starting from the raw public reads, TCRdb applied fastp trimming at Q25, assembled clones with MiXCR and retained in-frame beta chains. Rows with a matching CDR3 protein are joined into one entry that keeps the most common DNA and genes. Clone size and V and J calls follow TCRdb, not the original study. The sample records some 510 distinct CDR3 sequences, just under 15% of which are singletons. Of the sample, around 12% is held by the ten largest clones. Its CDR3 holds 14 amino acids, cysteine through phenylalanine. Only the CDR3 portion is preserved as DNA: 42 bases, with reading frame beginning at the first base.

Material: memory CD4+ T cells from blood (PBMCs). The TCR comes from a human donor in good health. The rearranged segments are TRBV12-3 or TRBV12-4 and TRBJ2-2; TRBD2 matches 10 bases in the middle. CDR3 reads: CASNLSGGAGELFF. The DNA reads TGTGCCAGCAATTTAAGCGGGGGGGCCGGGGAGCTGTTTTTT.